The next 12 T cell receptor beta chains were all read from a single sample in a study of Ad26.COV2.S vaccination and SARS-CoV-2 variants. Described treatment: approximately 18 received Ad26.COV2.S at low or high dose, single or two shots; about 5 received placebo; per-sample allocation not given. Material that was analyzed had been drawn on day 63 after the first vaccine or placebo injection. Generated by immunoSEQ multiplex PCR, the TCRdb table keeps only in-frame clones and is missing some. Here the sample spans 200,000 to 250,000 clones, around nine tenths being singletons. Specimen: peripheral blood, collected in a trial of Ad26.COV2.S vaccine versus placebo. Every receptor here comes from a person between 18 and 65 years old who received the Ad26.COV2.S COVID-19 vaccine or a placebo.

The J gene is TRBJ2-4, the V gene TRBV25-1; TRBD1 or TRBD2 may be the D gene (5 bases each). V was trimmed by 4 bases and J by 1 base, leaving 14 bases between them. The length of the CDR3 is 16 residues. Germline CDR1 is MGHDK and CDR2 is SYGVNS. CDR3 nucleotides: TGTGCCAGCAGTGGGGGGACGGCTGGGGCCAAAAACATTCAGTACTTC. This codes for CASSGGTAGAKNIQYF.

V usage is TRBV28 and J usage is TRBJ2-7; the D is unclear. V lost 5 bases and J lost 0, with 11 bases in between. Germline assignment: CDR1 MDHEN and CDR2 SYDVKM. The CDR3 is 14 residues long. The CDR3 protein is CASSGHSGSYEQYF. CDR3 DNA sequence: TGTGCCAGCAGTGGCCACTCGGGCTCCTACGAGCAGTACTTC. The full variable domain, completed using reference TRBV28 and TRBJ2-7, is DVKVTQSSRYLVKRTGEKVFLECVQDMDHENMFWYRQDPGLGLRLIYFSYDVKMKEKGDIPEGYSVSREKKERFSLILESASTNQTSMYLCASSGHSGSYEQYFGPGTRLTVT.

The chain combines TRBV18 with TRBJ2-7, with D tentatively TRBD2 (7 bases). This CDR3 comprises 15 residues. V was trimmed by 0 bases and J by 1 base, leaving 10 bases between them. Germline loops: CDR1 KGHSH, CDR2 LQKENI. CDR3 region: CASSPPGGQSYEQYF. The CDR3 nucleotides are TGTGCCAGCTCACCACCGGGGGGGCAGTCCTACGAGCAGTACTTC. Full variable domain (rest looked up from reference TRBV18 and TRBJ2-7): NAGVMQNPRHLVRRRGQEARLRCSPMKGHSHVYWYRQLPEEGLKFMVYLQKENIIDESGMPKERFSAEFPKEGPSILRIQQVVRGDSAAYFCASSPPGGQSYEQYFGPGTRLTVT.

This sequence joins TRBV30 and TRBJ2-7; the match to TRBD2 covers 13 bases. The CDR3 extends over 16 amino acids. The germline V gene encodes CDR1 GTSNPN and CDR2 SVGIG (reference sequence). V shed 2 bases, J shed 0 bases, and the junction held 4 bases outside the gene matches. CDR3 coding DNA: TGTGCCTGGAGTCCTCGACTAGCGGGAGGCTCCTACGAGCAGTACTTC. This translates into CAWSPRLAGGSYEQYF.

The chain combines TRBV4-1 with TRBJ2-7; D unclear. The CDR3 has 14 amino acids. Germline V CDR1 and CDR2: MGHRA, YSYEKL. V lost 3 bases and J lost 0, with 9 bases in between. The CDR3 DNA follows: TGCGCCAGCAGCCACCCAGGTAACTCCTACGAGCAGTACTTC. This sequence encodes CASSHPGNSYEQYF.

The chain combines TRBV7-6 with TRBJ1-2; 7 bases fit TRBD1. This CDR3 is built from 15 residues. CDR1 is SGHVS and CDR2 is FNYEAQ in the germline V gene. V lost 0 bases to trimming and J lost 3 bases; unmatched junction nucleotides: 4. CDR3: CASSLADRADYGYTF. DNA of the CDR3: TGTGCCAGCAGCTTAGCTGACAGGGCGGACTATGGCTACACCTTC.

The chain joins TRBV11-2 to TRBJ2-1, with unresolved D. V lost 1 base, J lost 6 bases, and 10 bases lay in between. CDR1 and CDR2 from the germline V gene are SGHAT and FQNNGV. CDR3 length: 14 residues. CDR3 DNA sequence: TGTGCCAGCAGCTTAGCCTCCAGGATCAATGAGCAGTTCTTC. It is translated as CASSLASRINEQFF.

The V call is TRBV6-5, the J call TRBJ2-2, with a possible D match to TRBD1 (5 bases). The germline V and J ends were trimmed by 2 bases and 5 bases, with 12 bases remaining between them. The CDR3 extends over 15 amino acids. Germline loops: CDR1 MNHEY, CDR2 SVGAGI. The CDR3 bases are TGTGCCAGCAGTTACGAGTACAGGCTAACCGGGGAGCTGTTTTTT. This sequence encodes CASSYEYRLTGELFF.

V and J are TRBV7-9 and TRBJ2-7; 7 bases map to TRBD1. Germline CDR1 SEHNR, CDR2 FQNEAQ (reference sequence). This CDR3 spans 14 amino acids. Trimming cost V 3 bases and J 6 bases; bases outside gene matches: 8. The CDR3 region has the DNA TGTGCCAGCAGCTTCACCGGGACAGTCCCCGAGCAGTACTTC. Translation gives CASSFTGTVPEQYF.

The gene calls are TRBV10-2 and TRBJ2-7; TRBD2 matches at 7 bases. Germline V gene sequence: CDR1 WSHSY, CDR2 SAAADI. V was pared by 5 bases and J by 4 bases, with 8 bases of the junction left unmatched. CDR3 length: 14 residues. CDR3: CASSPWGGRYEQYF. CDR3 nucleotides: TGCGCCAGCAGTCCATGGGGGGGACGGTACGAGCAGTACTTC.

The gene calls are TRBV6-5 and TRBJ1-5; 11 bases map to TRBD1. The CDR3 is made up of 14 amino acids. CDR1 MNHEY and CDR2 SVGAGI come from the germline V gene. V trimming: 8 bases; J trimming: 7 bases; junction bases outside the gene matches: 7. CDR3 DNA: TGTGCCAGCTATGGACAGGGGGCAGGGCAGCCCCAGCATTTT. The encoded protein is CASYGQGAGQPQHF.

This chain joins TRBV6-6 and TRBJ2-1; no clear D. The V end lost 6 bases, the J end lost 8 bases, and 11 bases lay between the germline ends. The CDR3 covers 12 residues. CDR1 MNHNY and CDR2 SVGAGI come from the germline V gene (reference sequence). In DNA, the CDR3 is TGTGCCAGCAGCCACCCCAACTATGAGCAGTTCTTC. As protein: CASSHPNYEQFF.